This record concerns one TCR beta chain sequence. The data stem from a study of blood T cell repertoires in COVID-19. Study as a whole: Acute and convalescent COVID-19 samples came from the United States, Italy and Spain. T cells, B-cell-depleted T cells, or PBMCs supplied cDNA or gDNA.

Original methodology: Scientists estimated how many nucleated cells there were by amplifying reference gene primers. The protocol was immunoSEQ multiplex PCR, while the TCRdb copy is restricted to in-frame clones and leaves out a portion. The V and J calls and clone size are taken from that table; D and trimming were inferred from the DNA. The profile covers 130,000 to 150,000 clones, with around 86% appearing a single time and about 7.5% taken by the ten largest. V was clipped by 4 bases and J by 0 bases; unmatched bases: 0. Germline CDR1 reads MNHEY; CDR2 reads SVGAGI. The CDR3 spans 14 residues. V usage is TRBV6-5 and J usage is TRBJ2-3; 8 bases line up with TRBD2. The origin of this receptor is a human donor in a cohort sampled during active COVID-19. Material: peripheral blood. CDR3 nucleotides: TGTGCCAGCAGTTCTAGCGGGAGCACAGATACGCAGTATTTT. It is translated as CASSSSGSTDTQYF.